This T cell receptor beta chain was identified during a study of T cell responses to AZD1222 COVID-19 vaccine. Study results and caveats: Sampling that yielded the repertoires occurred only after the peak T cell response. Donor demographics were predominantly white British with a female majority; clonal diversity may be underestimated.

In the case of this clone: Its antigen is still unknown.

CDR1 is MDHEN, CDR2 SYDVKM, per germline. Between the trimmed V and J ends, which lost 5 bases and 3 bases, there was a span of 11 bases. The CDR3 runs to 14 residues. The repertoire was sequenced with immunoSEQ multiplex PCR; TCRdb's copy has only in-frame clones and lacks some. The top ten clones hold roughly a sixth of a sample with around 120,000 clones, more than 70% of them seen once. V gene TRBV28 combines with J gene TRBJ2-1, with a possible D match to TRBD1 (6 bases). The sequence derives from an adult who received the AZD1222 COVID-19 vaccine. The sequenced sample was peripheral blood, obtained 28 days after the second AZD1222 dose. The CDR3 nucleotides are TGTGCCAGCAGTGGAACAGGGAGCTACAATGAGCAGTTCTTC. Translation: CASSGTGSYNEQFF.